The sequence of this T cell receptor beta chain was determined in a study of blood T cell repertoires in COVID-19 (dated by TCRdb to the early 2020s). Regarding the study in general: Collaborator samples came from the United States, Italy and Spain and covered acute and convalescent phases of COVID-19. Samples were obtained from the ongoing ImmuneRACE study (first 160 participants) and from approximately 1,200 subjects provided by 6 global collaborators. Where available, HLA class I and class II types were taken from metadata supplied by the sample provider and were not determined by assay-based typing. The sample metadata nearly always contained a de-identified subject ID, COVID-19 status, age in years and sex. The repertoires were released in a freely available public database meant as a resource for research on the immune response to SARS-CoV-2. The prospective study material was composed of cDNA or gDNA derived from T cells, B-cell-depleted T cells, or PBMCs. Subjects who had been exposed to COVID-19, were actively infected with it, or had recovered from it provided the deeply sampled blood TCRbeta repertoires that made up the dataset. Overall results and qualifications from the work: The amount of clinical and demographic metadata varied by source and participant and was provided uncurated.

This clone was found once. Its recognized antigen is unknown. Per-base qualities were not stored, and no clone one base away is much larger. TCRbeta CDR3 regions were amplified from genomic DNA by means of the immunoSEQ Assay, a bias-controlled multiplex PCR. Per the authors' processing: The number of nucleated cells in each sample was estimated from the amplification of reference gene primers within the assay. To quantify the absolute abundance of each unique TCRbeta CDR3 rearrangement, sequence reads were collapsed and filtered. For each sample, productive Simpson clonality was calculated as the square root of Simpson's diversity index across productive rearrangements. Imported from immuneACCESS, the table was reduced by TCRdb to in-frame sequences with V and J called. These copies leave out some clones; in studies compared against another copy, an unresolved V gene accounts for under half, and the cause of the remainder is not known. V and J calls and clone size are copied from that table; D and trimming were computed from the DNA. This sample has approximately 80,000 clones in its table, and less than 95% of those were observed once. The ten largest account for 1% of the sample.

Each collaborating institution followed its own protocols to collect whole blood in K2EDTA tubes. For TCRbeta analysis, collaborators shipped samples as frozen whole blood, isolated PBMCs, or DNA extracted from either of those sample types. Including the terminal cysteine and phenylalanine, the CDR3 comprises 15 residues. The kept DNA is CDR3 alone, 45 bases in frame from the first base. The V end loses 1 base and the J end loses 2 bases, and a stretch of 11 bases separates them. From the germline V gene, CDR1 is SNHLY and CDR2 is FYNNEI. What was sequenced was peripheral blood. In this chain, TRBV2 is recombined with TRBJ1-2; the D segment cannot be called with confidence. The TCR comes from a woman aged 45 to 65 in a cohort sampled during active COVID-19. The CDR3: CASSEGGGYNYGYTF. The DNA reads TGTGCCAGCAGTGAAGGAGGAGGGTACAACTATGGCTACACCTTC.